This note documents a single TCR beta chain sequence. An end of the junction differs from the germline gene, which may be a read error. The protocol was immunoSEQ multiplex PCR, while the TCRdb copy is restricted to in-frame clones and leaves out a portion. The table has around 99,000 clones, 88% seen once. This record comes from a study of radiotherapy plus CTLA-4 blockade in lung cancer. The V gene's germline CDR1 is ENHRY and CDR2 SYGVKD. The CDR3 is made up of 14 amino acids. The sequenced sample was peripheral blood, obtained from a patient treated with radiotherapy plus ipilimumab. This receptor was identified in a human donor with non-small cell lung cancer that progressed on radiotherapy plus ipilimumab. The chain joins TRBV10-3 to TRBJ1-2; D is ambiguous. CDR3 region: CAISVDREGYAYTF. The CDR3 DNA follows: TGTGCCATCAGTGTTGACCGGGAAGGATATGCCTACACCTTC.